These T cell receptor beta chains were read from a single sample in a study of liver allograft versus peripheral blood T cells. TCRdb re-derived calls from the reads in MiXCR, one entry per CDR3 protein. The table lists thousands of distinct CDR3 sequences, just over 20% of them singletons. These receptors originate from a human patient who had a liver transplant. Some T cells may have originated in the graft donor. The CDR3 runs from the conserved cysteine through the conserved F or W. A D gene is named only where the DNA matches it firmly. Expanded clones get a size class; other rows say once, few or many, or leave the size out.

TRBV28	medium-sized	16	TRBJ2-5	NA	TGTGCCAGCAGTTCCCAACTAGGACCGTACCAAGAGACCCAGTACTTC	CASSSQLGPYQETQYF
TRBV19	few	13	TRBJ2-7	NA	TGTGCCAGTAGCCCGATAGGGAGCGACGAGCAGTACTTC	CASSPIGSDEQYF
TRBV6-1	medium-sized	14	TRBJ2-1	TRBD2	TGTGCCAGCAGTGAGGGACTAGCGGGGGATGAGCAGTTCTTC	CASSEGLAGDEQFF
TRBV20-1	NA	12	TRBJ1-2	NA	TGCAGTGCTAGCGGCGGGACGTTTGGCTACACCTTC	CSASGGTFGYTF
TRBV27	NA	15	TRBJ1-6	TRBD1	TGTGCCAGCAGCTTACGGACAGGGTATAATTCACCCCTCCACTTT	CASSLRTGYNSPLHF
TRBV20-1	few	12	TRBJ1-2	NA	TGCAGTGCTAGAAACAGGGACTATGGCTACACCTTC	CSARNRDYGYTF
TRBV6-1	many	12	TRBJ1-1	NA	TGTGCCAGCCGGGGGGGGAACACTGAAGCTTTCTTT	CASRGGNTEAFF
TRBV19	few	16	TRBJ2-2	TRBD2	TGTGCCAGTCATTTTGGTGGACTAGCGGGAACCGGGGAGCTGTTTTTT	CASHFGGLAGTGELFF
TRBV11-2	NA	17	TRBJ1-5	TRBD1	TGTGCCAGCAGCTTGGACAGGGGGGGAAATAGCAATCAGCCCCAGCATTTT	CASSLDRGGNSNQPQHF
TRBV28	few	15	TRBJ1-5	NA	TGTGCCAGCAGTTCGGCAGGGTACGGGGATCAGCCCCAGCATTTT	CASSSAGYGDQPQHF